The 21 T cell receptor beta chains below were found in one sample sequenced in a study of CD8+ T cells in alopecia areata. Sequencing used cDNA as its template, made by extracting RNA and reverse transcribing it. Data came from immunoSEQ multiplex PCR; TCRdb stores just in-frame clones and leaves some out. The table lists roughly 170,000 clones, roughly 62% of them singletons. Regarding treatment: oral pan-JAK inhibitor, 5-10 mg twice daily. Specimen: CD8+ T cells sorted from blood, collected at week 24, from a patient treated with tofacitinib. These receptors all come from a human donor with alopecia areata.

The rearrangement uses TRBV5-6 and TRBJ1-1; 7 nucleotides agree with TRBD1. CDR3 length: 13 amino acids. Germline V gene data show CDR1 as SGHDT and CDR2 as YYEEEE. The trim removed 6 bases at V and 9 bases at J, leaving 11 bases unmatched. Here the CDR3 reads CASTTTGRVQAFF. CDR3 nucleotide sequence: TGTGCCAGCACCACGACAGGGAGGGTCCAAGCTTTCTTT.

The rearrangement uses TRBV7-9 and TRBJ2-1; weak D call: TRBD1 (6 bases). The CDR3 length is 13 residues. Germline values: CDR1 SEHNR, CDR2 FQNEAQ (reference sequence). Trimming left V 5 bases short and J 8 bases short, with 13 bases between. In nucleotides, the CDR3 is TGTGCCAGCAGCAGCGACAGGCCCTATGAGCAGTTCTTC. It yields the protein CASSSDRPYEQFF.

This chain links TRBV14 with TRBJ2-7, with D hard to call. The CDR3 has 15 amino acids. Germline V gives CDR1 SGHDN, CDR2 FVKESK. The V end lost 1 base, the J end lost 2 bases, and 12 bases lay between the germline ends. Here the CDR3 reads CASSQADGSPYEQYF. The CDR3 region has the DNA TGTGCCAGCAGCCAAGCAGACGGTAGTCCCTACGAGCAGTACTTC.

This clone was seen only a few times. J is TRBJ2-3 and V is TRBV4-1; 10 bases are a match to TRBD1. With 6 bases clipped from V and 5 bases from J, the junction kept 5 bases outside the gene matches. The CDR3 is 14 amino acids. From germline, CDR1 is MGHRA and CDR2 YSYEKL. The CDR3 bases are TGCGCCAGCAGACTGACAGGGGGCTTAGATACGCAGTATTTT. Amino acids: CASRLTGGLDTQYF.

CDR3 loop: CASSLLAGIYYEQYF. CDR3 sequence (DNA): TGTGCCAGCAGCTTATTGGCGGGCATTTACTACGAGCAGTACTTC. The chain recombines TRBV11-2 with TRBJ2-7; possibly TRBD2 for D (5 bases). Germline V lookup: CDR1 SGHAT, CDR2 FQNNGV. The length of the CDR3 is 15 residues. V was cut by 2 bases and J by 3 bases, with 14 bases left in between.

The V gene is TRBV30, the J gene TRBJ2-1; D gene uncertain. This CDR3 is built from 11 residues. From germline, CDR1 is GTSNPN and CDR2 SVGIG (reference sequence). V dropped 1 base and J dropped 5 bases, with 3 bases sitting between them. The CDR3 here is CAWSEDNEQFF. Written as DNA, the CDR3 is TGTGCCTGGAGTGAAGACAATGAGCAGTTCTTC.

The CDR3 bases are TGTGCCAGCAGCCAAGCTGGCTACGAGCAGTACTTC. It codes for CASSQAGYEQYF. The chain is built from TRBV4-2 and TRBJ2-7; D uncertain. Germline-derived CDR1 and CDR2 are LGHNA and YNFKEQ. V shed 1 base and J shed 3 bases, with 4 bases lying between them. The CDR3 is made up of 12 amino acids.

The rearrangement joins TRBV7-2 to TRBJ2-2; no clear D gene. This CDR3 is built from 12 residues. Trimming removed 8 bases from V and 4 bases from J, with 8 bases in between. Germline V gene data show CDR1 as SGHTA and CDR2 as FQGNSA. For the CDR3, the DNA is TGTGCCAGCTCCCCTCGCACCGGGGAGCTGTTTTTT. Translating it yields CASSPRTGELFF.

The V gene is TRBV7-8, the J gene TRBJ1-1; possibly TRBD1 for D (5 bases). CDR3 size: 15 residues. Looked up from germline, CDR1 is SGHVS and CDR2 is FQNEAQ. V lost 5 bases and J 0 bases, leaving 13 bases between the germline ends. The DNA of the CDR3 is TGTGCCAGCAGCGAGTGGGCGGGGGTGAACACTGAAGCTTTCTTT. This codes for CASSEWAGVNTEAFF.

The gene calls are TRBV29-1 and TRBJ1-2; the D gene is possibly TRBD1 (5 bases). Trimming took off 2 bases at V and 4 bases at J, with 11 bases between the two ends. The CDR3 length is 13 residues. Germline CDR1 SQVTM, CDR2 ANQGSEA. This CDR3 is CSVEQGGLYGYTF. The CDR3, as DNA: TGCAGCGTTGAACAGGGAGGCCTCTATGGCTACACCTTC.

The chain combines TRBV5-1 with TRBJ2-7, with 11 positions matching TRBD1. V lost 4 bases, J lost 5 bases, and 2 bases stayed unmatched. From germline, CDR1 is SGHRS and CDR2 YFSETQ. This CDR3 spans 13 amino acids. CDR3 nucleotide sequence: TGCGCCAGCAGCGGGACAGGGGGAGACGAGCAGTACTTC. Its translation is CASSGTGGDEQYF.

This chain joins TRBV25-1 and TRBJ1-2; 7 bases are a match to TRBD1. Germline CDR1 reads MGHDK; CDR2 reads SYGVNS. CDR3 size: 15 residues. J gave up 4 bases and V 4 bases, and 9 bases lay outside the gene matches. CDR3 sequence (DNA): TGTGCCAGCAGTGGCGACCCCCGGGACAGCTATGGCTACACCTTC. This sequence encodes CASSGDPRDSYGYTF.

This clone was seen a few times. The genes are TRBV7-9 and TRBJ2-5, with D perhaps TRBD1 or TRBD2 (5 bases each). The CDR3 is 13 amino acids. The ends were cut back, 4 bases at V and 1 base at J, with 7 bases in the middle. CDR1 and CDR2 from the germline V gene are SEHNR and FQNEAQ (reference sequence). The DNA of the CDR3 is TGTGCCAGCAGCTCTGGGACCCAAGAGACCCAGTACTTC. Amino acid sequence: CASSSGTQETQYF. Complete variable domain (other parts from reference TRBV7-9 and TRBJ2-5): DTGVSQNPRHKITKRGQNVTFRCDPISEHNRLYWYRQTLGQGPEFLTYFQNEAQLEKSRLLSDRFSAERPKGSFSTLEIQRTEQGDSAMYLCASSSGTQETQYFGPGTRLLVL.

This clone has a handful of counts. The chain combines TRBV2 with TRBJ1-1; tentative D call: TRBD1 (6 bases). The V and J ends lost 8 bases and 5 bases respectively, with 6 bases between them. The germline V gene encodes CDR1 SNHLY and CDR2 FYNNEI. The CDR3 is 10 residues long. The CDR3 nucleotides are TGTGCCAGCCAGGGGACTGAAGCTTTCTTT. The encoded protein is CASQGTEAFF.

CDR3 amino acids: CASRGELGNYEQYF. The DNA of the CDR3 is TGTGCCAGCAGGGGGGAATTGGGGAATTACGAGCAGTACTTC. The J gene is TRBJ2-7, the V gene TRBV6-6, with D perhaps given as TRBD1 or TRBD2 (5 bases each). Trimming took off 6 bases at V and 4 bases at J, with 16 bases between the two ends. In germline, CDR1 is MNHNY, CDR2 SVGAGI (reference sequence). This CDR3 is built from 14 residues.

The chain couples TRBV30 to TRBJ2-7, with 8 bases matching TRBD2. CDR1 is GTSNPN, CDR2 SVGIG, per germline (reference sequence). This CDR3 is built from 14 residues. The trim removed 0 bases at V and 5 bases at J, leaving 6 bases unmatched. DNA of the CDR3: TGTGCCTGGAGTGTAGGGACTAGAGACGACGAGCAGTACTTC. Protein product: CAWSVGTRDDEQYF.

The CDR3 DNA follows: TGTGCCAGCAGTGTCCGGGACTCTTTCTTC. The encoded protein is CASSVRDSFF. V and J are TRBV2 and TRBJ2-1, with D perhaps TRBD2 (6 bases). The CDR3 length is 10 residues. V was pared by 4 bases and J by 16 bases, with 11 bases between. Looked up from germline, CDR1 is SNHLY and CDR2 is FYNNEI.

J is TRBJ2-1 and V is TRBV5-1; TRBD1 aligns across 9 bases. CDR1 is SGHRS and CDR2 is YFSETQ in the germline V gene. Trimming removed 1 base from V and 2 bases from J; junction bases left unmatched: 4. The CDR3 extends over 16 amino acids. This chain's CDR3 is CASSLKGQGTYNEQFF. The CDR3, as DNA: TGCGCCAGCAGCTTGAAGGGACAGGGAACCTACAATGAGCAGTTCTTC.

The CDR3 protein is CASSIRGSGARAYNEQFF. CDR3 nucleotides: TGTGCCAGTAGTATTCGGGGTAGCGGGGCCCGGGCATACAATGAGCAGTTCTTC. The genes are TRBV19 and TRBJ2-1; 8 bases fit TRBD2. The CDR3 is made up of 18 amino acids. CDR1 is LNHDA and CDR2 is SQIVND in the germline V gene (reference sequence). Trimming took 3 bases from V and 4 from J; bases not matched to a gene: 14.

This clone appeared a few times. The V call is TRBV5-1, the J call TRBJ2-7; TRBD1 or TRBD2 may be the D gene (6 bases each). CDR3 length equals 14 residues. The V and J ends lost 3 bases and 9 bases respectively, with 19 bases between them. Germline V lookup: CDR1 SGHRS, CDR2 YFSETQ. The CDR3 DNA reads TGCGCCAGCAGCTGGGATAGTCCGGGGGCTGTGCAGTACTTC. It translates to CASSWDSPGAVQYF.

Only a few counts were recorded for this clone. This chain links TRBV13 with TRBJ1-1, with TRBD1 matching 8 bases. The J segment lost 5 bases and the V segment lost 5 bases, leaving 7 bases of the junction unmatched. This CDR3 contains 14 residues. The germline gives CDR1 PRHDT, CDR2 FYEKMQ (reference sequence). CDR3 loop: CASSAQGASTEAFF. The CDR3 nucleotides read TGTGCCAGCAGCGCCCAGGGGGCTAGTACTGAAGCTTTCTTT.